Detailed here is one TCR beta chain. Its cognate antigen is unknown. Clones were read by immunoSEQ multiplex PCR, and TCRdb kept only the in-frame ones, dropping some. The profile shows some 150,000 clones, approximately 85% of them singletons. The sample is drawn from a study of T cell responses to AZD1222 COVID-19 vaccine. General study findings and limits: Clonal diversity was possibly underestimated, and the donors were mostly white British, with more females. Repertoires were obtained only post-peak T cell response.

Looked up from germline, CDR1 is SGHNT and CDR2 is YYREEE (reference sequence). The CDR3 contains 12 residues. V was shortened by 1 base and J by 3 bases, with 5 bases between the two germline ends. The clonotype was recovered from an adult who received the MenACWY meningococcal vaccine as a control. The sequenced sample was peripheral blood, obtained 28 days after the second dose of the MenACWY control vaccine. The chain joins TRBV5-4 to TRBJ2-7; D possibly corresponds to TRBD1 (5 bases). The CDR3, as DNA: TGTGCCAGCAGCTTGCAGGGCTACGAGCAGTACTTC. Protein: CASSLQGYEQYF.